This TCR beta chain was documented in a study of blood T cells in healthy people across ages. Study-wide results and limits: CMV status of donors was unknown, possibly confounding expanded clonotype changes. Diversity estimates from one million T cells were considered underestimates. Unsorted PBMCs blocked a conclusive comparison of naive and antigen-experienced cells. The recorded TCR beta diversity per million T cells decreased in a roughly linear manner with age.

With regard to this clonotype: Antigen specificity is unknown.

The CDR3 runs to 14 residues. Germline assignment: CDR1 KGHSH and CDR2 LQKENI. With a J-beta primer mix and a sample-barcoded 5' primer, a second PCR ran about 7 to 11 cycles. TCRdb reanalysed the 5' RACE reads using MiXCR and keeps one entry per CDR3 protein. The table has roughly 900,000 distinct CDR3 sequences, more than 25% seen once; the top ten hold around a sixth. The chain recombines TRBV18 with TRBJ2-4; D possibly corresponds to TRBD1 (6 bases). The end of the DNA aligns better with TRBJ2-5, so the J call may be wrong. This TCR came from an elderly woman in good health. Sequencing was done on a sample of blood. CDR3 coding DNA: TGTGCCAGCTCACCACCAGGGGGACCAGAGACCCAGTACTTC. Its protein product is CASSPPGGPETQYF.